A selection of T cell receptor beta chains follows, all from one sample in a study of cytomegalovirus exposure and HLA in healthy donors. Repertoires were generated with immunoSEQ multiplex PCR, while TCRdb's copy carries only in-frame clones and drops some. Here the sample spans some 110,000 clones, around nine tenths being singletons. The sequencing input was PBMCs. These receptors came from a man between 18 and 35 years old in good health and CMV-seropositive. Each CDR3 is given with its conserved first and last residue. A D gene is named only where the DNA matches it firmly. Size tells how often a clone was seen (once, few, many) or the class of an expanded clone, and some rows leave it out.

cdr3_aa | cdr3_nt | d_call | j_call | clone_size | v_call
CSVPEVTGGSYFGYTF | TGCAGCGTTCCGGAGGTGACGGGAGGAAGTTATTTTGGCTACACCTTC | . | TRBJ1-2 | . | TRBV29-1
CASSLGEGTTYEQYF | TGTGCCAGCAGCTTAGGAGAGGGGACTACCTACGAGCAGTACTTC | TRBD2 | TRBJ2-7 | . | TRBV7-2
CASSRGQNPLYGYTF | TGTGCCAGCAGCCGCGGACAGAACCCCCTCTATGGCTACACCTTC | . | TRBJ1-2 | . | TRBV7-9
CASSLDQFAPYEQYF | TGCGCCAGCAGCTTGGACCAGTTTGCCCCCTACGAGCAGTACTTC | . | TRBJ2-7 | . | TRBV5-1
CASSLSNRGGRELFF | TGTGCCAGCAGTTTATCGAACAGGGGGGGCCGGGAGCTGTTTTTT | . | TRBJ2-2 | . | TRBV27
CASSEGRGYGYTF | TGTGCCAGCAGCGAGGGGAGGGGCTATGGCTACACCTTC | . | TRBJ1-2 | . | TRBV9
CASSPGQPNQPQHF | TGTGCCAGCAGTCCGGGACAGCCCAATCAGCCCCAGCATTTT | TRBD1 | TRBJ1-5 | . | TRBV6-6
CASSLVGQGGVYGYTF | TGTGCCAGCAGCTTAGTGGGACAGGGGGGTGTTTATGGCTACACCTTC | TRBD1 | TRBJ1-2 | . | TRBV7-2
CASSVGQGSLYGYTF | TGTGCCAGCAGCGTGGGACAGGGGAGTCTCTATGGCTACACCTTC | TRBD1 | TRBJ1-2 | . | TRBV9
CASSSQGGFNEKLFF | TGTGCCAGCAGCTCCCAGGGTGGCTTTAATGAAAAACTGTTTTTT | . | TRBJ1-4 | . | TRBV7-2
CSAGRKSYGYTF | TGCAGCGCCGGGAGGAAGAGCTATGGCTACACCTTC | . | TRBJ1-2 | . | TRBV29-1
CASRTWAGGSYEQYF | TGCGCCAGTCGGACGTGGGCCGGAGGCTCCTACGAGCAGTACTTC | . | TRBJ2-7 | . | TRBV5-1
CASSLAAGGNTGELFF | TGCGCCAGCAGCTTGGCAGCAGGGGGGAACACCGGGGAGCTGTTTTTT | TRBD1 | TRBJ2-2 | . | TRBV5-1
CASTQGRGSYNEQFF | TGTGCCAGCACTCAGGGCAGGGGCTCCTACAATGAGCAGTTCTTC | . | TRBJ2-1 | . | TRBV7-2
CSVEGQLNTEAFF | TGCAGCGTTGAAGGACAGCTAAACACTGAAGCTTTCTTT | . | TRBJ1-1 | . | TRBV29-1
CATRDASRGAQYF | TGCGCCACCAGGGATGCTAGCCGCGGGGCGCAGTATTTT | . | TRBJ2-3 | . | TRBV10-2
CASSYLKVTGNEQFF | TGTGCCAGCAGTTACCTCAAGGTCACGGGAAATGAGCAGTTCTTC | . | TRBJ2-1 | . | TRBV6-6
CATSSPQQGKQFF | TGTGCCACCAGCAGTCCCCAACAGGGAAAGCAGTTCTTC | . | TRBJ2-1 | . | TRBV15
CASSQDQDNSYEQYF | TGTGCCAGCAGCCAAGATCAGGACAACTCCTACGAGCAGTACTTC | . | TRBJ2-7 | many | TRBV4-2
CSPQSGNEQFF | TGCAGTCCCCAATCAGGCAATGAGCAGTTCTTC | . | TRBJ2-1 | . | TRBV20-1
CASSLHDTTYEQYF | TGTGCCAGCAGCTTGCACGACACCACCTACGAGCAGTACTTC | . | TRBJ2-7 | . | TRBV5-4
CSVGATVNTDTQYF | TGCAGCGTTGGGGCTACCGTAAACACAGATACGCAGTATTTT | . | TRBJ2-3 | . | TRBV29-1
CASKPEGQPQHF | TGTGCCAGCAAACCCGAGGGCCAGCCCCAGCATTTT | . | TRBJ1-5 | few | TRBV2
CASSLTQGAGTNYGYTF | TGTGCCAGCAGTTTAACTCAGGGGGCAGGGACCAACTATGGCTACACCTTC | TRBD1 | TRBJ1-2 | . | TRBV28
CASSARTPGSNSPLHF | TGTGCCAGTAGTGCGCGGACCCCGGGGAGTAATTCACCCCTCCACTTT | . | TRBJ1-6 | once | TRBV19
CASSPRGSVNTGDTQYF | TGTGCCAGCTCACCCCGGGGTAGCGTGAATACGGGGGATACGCAGTATTTT | . | TRBJ2-3 | . | TRBV18
CASSEPPTGQGAEGYTF | TGTGCCAGCAGTGAACCACCGACCGGGCAGGGGGCAGAGGGCTACACCTTC | TRBD1 | TRBJ1-2 | . | TRBV6-1
CSVRSGSGFNELLYEQYF | TGCAGCGTCCGCTCCGGCAGCGGTTTCAACGAGCTGCTCTACGAGCAGTACTTC | . | TRBJ2-7 | . | TRBV29-1
CASSSVNGDGYTF | TGCGCCAGCAGCTCCGTAAACGGGGATGGCTACACCTTC | . | TRBJ1-2 | . | TRBV5-1
CASSQDWYLAGEETQYF | TGTGCCAGCAGCCAAGATTGGTACCTAGCGGGGGAAGAGACCCAGTACTTC | TRBD2 | TRBJ2-5 | once | TRBV4-2
CASSLSRANTGELFF | TGTGCCAGCAGCTTATCGAGAGCGAACACCGGGGAGCTGTTTTTT | . | TRBJ2-2 | . | TRBV11-3
CASRPRDRAQETQYF | TGTGCCAGCCGACCGCGGGACAGGGCCCAAGAGACCCAGTACTTC | TRBD1 | TRBJ2-5 | . | TRBV7-9
CASSRGRGQGATEAFF | TGCGCCAGCAGCCGAGGCAGGGGACAGGGGGCGACTGAAGCTTTCTTT | TRBD1 | TRBJ1-1 | . | TRBV4-1
CASSRDRVGNQPQHF | TGTGCCAGCAGTCGAGACAGGGTGGGGAATCAGCCCCAGCATTTT | TRBD1 | TRBJ1-5 | . | TRBV5-5
CATSRDPRTGPTDTQYF | TGTGCCACCAGCAGAGATCCTCGGACAGGGCCCACAGATACGCAGTATTTT | TRBD1 | TRBJ2-3 | . | TRBV15
CASSPGAAAEQYF | TGTGCCAGCTCACCAGGGGCCGCAGCGGAGCAGTACTTC | . | TRBJ2-7 | . | TRBV18
CASSPGTGDQPQHF | TGCGCCAGCAGCCCTGGGACAGGGGATCAGCCCCAGCATTTT | TRBD1 | TRBJ1-5 | . | TRBV5-1
CAWRFSSDEQFF | TGTGCCTGGAGATTTAGTTCGGATGAGCAGTTCTTC | . | TRBJ2-1 | . | TRBV30
CASSLKTGGGNQPQHF | TGTGCCAGCAGCTTGAAGACAGGGGGGGGCAATCAGCCCCAGCATTTT | TRBD1 | TRBJ1-5 | . | TRBV5-6
CASSQVGGDQPQHF | TGCGCCAGCAGCCAAGTAGGGGGTGATCAGCCCCAGCATTTT | . | TRBJ1-5 | . | TRBV4-1
CASKPGQGWDTGELFF | TGTGCCAGCAAGCCCGGGCAGGGTTGGGACACCGGGGAGCTGTTTTTT | . | TRBJ2-2 | . | TRBV9
CASSSPPRRRYTF | TGTGCCAGCAGTTCCCCACCCAGGCGACGCTACACCTTC | . | TRBJ1-2 | once | TRBV27
CASSATGTGGIYEQYF | TGTGCCAGCAGCGCGACCGGGACAGGGGGGATCTACGAGCAGTACTTC | TRBD1 | TRBJ2-7 | . | TRBV9
CASSLTGAGTEAFF | TGTGCCAGCAGTTTGACAGGGGCGGGCACTGAAGCTTTCTTT | TRBD1 | TRBJ1-1 | . | TRBV28
CASSLLSGRRYEQYF | TGTGCCAGCAGCTTACTTAGCGGGAGACGCTACGAGCAGTACTTC | TRBD2 | TRBJ2-7 | . | TRBV7-2
CASSQDWQGELDTQYF | TGCGCCAGCAGCCAAGATTGGCAGGGGGAGTTAGATACGCAGTATTTT | TRBD1 | TRBJ2-3 | . | TRBV4-1
CASSVGNPPDTQYF | TGTGCCAGCAGCGTAGGTAATCCCCCGGATACGCAGTATTTT | . | TRBJ2-3 | . | TRBV9
CASSPTSGTGSGVRNTIYF | TGTGCCAGCAGTCCCACTTCAGGGACAGGGAGTGGAGTCCGAAACACCATATATTTT | TRBD1 | TRBJ1-3 | . | TRBV27
CASSTTEFRETQYF | TGTGCCAGCAGTACTACCGAATTTCGAGAGACCCAGTACTTC | . | TRBJ2-5 | . | TRBV28
CASSAPPGQGASQPQHF | TGTGCCAGTAGTGCGCCTCCGGGACAGGGGGCATCTCAGCCCCAGCATTTT | TRBD1 | TRBJ1-5 | . | TRBV19
CASKGGSGKAFF | TGTGCCAGCAAGGGGGGAAGCGGGAAAGCTTTCTTT | . | TRBJ1-1 | . | TRBV6-5
CASSLGTGNTGELFF | TGTGCCAGCAGCCTTGGGACAGGGAACACCGGGGAGCTGTTTTTT | TRBD1 | TRBJ2-2 | . | TRBV7-2
CASSFSLTSGDQETQYF | TGTGCCAGCAGCTTTTCTCTGACTAGCGGGGACCAAGAGACCCAGTACTTC | TRBD2 | TRBJ2-5 | . | TRBV11-2
CASTRGTATNQPQHF | TGTGCCAGCACCCGAGGGACAGCTACTAATCAGCCCCAGCATTTT | TRBD1 | TRBJ1-5 | . | TRBV2